Below, 31 T cell receptor beta chains from the same sample are listed, as sequenced in a study of T cells in localized non-small cell lung cancer (dated by TCRdb to the early 2020s). Receptor amplification or capture employed the immunoSEQ multiplex PCR assay. TCRdb re-hosts the immuneACCESS table, in-frame sequences only. Its copies lack some clones; in the studies checked, an unresolved V gene accounts for under half of them, and the cause for the rest is not known. For this sample the table gives about 1,100 clones, of which 20% to 25% were detected only once. The ten top clones hold almost 30% of the sample. The material sequenced was normal lung tissue next to the tumor, taken before any cancer treatment. These receptors were taken from a male donor older than 55 with stage I lung adenocarcinoma.

This chain joins TRBV30 and TRBJ1-2; TRBD1 aligns across 8 bases. The CDR3 covers 15 residues. The V gene end was trimmed by 2 bases and the J gene end by 8 bases; junction bases not matched to a gene: 13. Germline V gives CDR1 GTSNPN, CDR2 SVGIG (reference sequence). Here the CDR3 reads CAWSPELDRGGGYTF. The CDR3 region has the DNA TGTGCCTGGAGTCCGGAGTTAGACAGGGGTGGAGGCTACACCTTC.

The V and J genes are TRBV5-1 and TRBJ2-6, with D possibly TRBD2 on 5 matching bases. Per the germline V gene, CDR1 is SGHRS and CDR2 is YFSETQ. CDR3 size: 17 residues. Trimming cost V 4 bases and J 0 bases, with 14 bases left between them. The CDR3, as DNA: TGCGCCAGCAGCCCCCGGGGAGAGAGCTCTGGGGCCAACGTCCTGACTTTC. This encodes CASSPRGESSGANVLTF.

V is TRBV5-1 and J is TRBJ1-6; TRBD1 agrees at 8 bases. CDR3 length: 15 amino acids. Per the germline V gene, CDR1 is SGHRS and CDR2 is YFSETQ. The trim removed 3 bases at V and 7 bases at J, leaving 6 bases unmatched. The CDR3 DNA follows: TGCGCCAGCAGCTGGGGGGACAGGTCCAATTCACCCCTCCACTTT. Residues: CASSWGDRSNSPLHF.

By frequency in the sample, this clone is medium-sized. The chain carries TRBV11-3 and TRBJ2-5, with 12 nucleotides matching TRBD1. Germline V lookup: CDR1 SGHNT, CDR2 YENEEA. The trim removed 1 base at V and 6 bases at J, leaving 3 bases unmatched. This CDR3 contains 15 residues. The CDR3 region is CASSLGGQGAQTQYF. The CDR3, as DNA: TGTGCCAGCAGCTTAGGGGGACAGGGGGCGCAGACCCAGTACTTC.

This chain links TRBV18 with TRBJ2-7; weak D call: TRBD2 (5 bases). In germline, CDR1 is KGHSH, CDR2 LQKENI. The germline V and J ends were trimmed by 2 bases and 2 bases, with 13 bases remaining between them. CDR3 length: 15 residues. CDR3 amino acids: CASSPGVEGTYEQYF. CDR3 nucleotides: TGTGCCAGCTCACCAGGGGTCGAGGGTACCTACGAGCAGTACTTC.

This clone was observed a single time. The rearrangement uses TRBV5-1 and TRBJ1-1; the match to TRBD1 covers 9 bases. The length of the CDR3 is 15 residues. Unmatched junction bases numbered 8, after V lost 4 bases and J lost 4 bases. Germline CDR1 is SGHRS and CDR2 is YFSETQ. The CDR3 DNA is TGCGCCAGCAGCCCCGATACAGGGGGCGTCACTGAAGCTTTCTTT. Translated: CASSPDTGGVTEAFF. Based on the CDR3 plus reference TRBV5-1 and TRBJ1-1, the full variable domain is KAGVTQTPRYLIKTRGQQVTLSCSPISGHRSVSWYQQTPGQGLQFLFEYFSETQRNKGNFPGRFSGRQFSNSRSEMNVSTLELGDSALYLCASSPDTGGVTEAFFGQGTRLTVV.

This clone occurred a few times. This chain connects TRBV11-3 to TRBJ2-5; 11 bases line up with TRBD2. This CDR3 has 17 amino acids. With 1 base clipped from V and 1 base from J, the junction kept 5 bases outside the gene matches. Germline CDR1 SGHNT, CDR2 YENEEA. CDR3 nucleotides: TGTGCCAGCAGCTTAGGATCACTAGCGGGGGCCCAAGAGACCCAGTACTTC. The encoded protein is CASSLGSLAGAQETQYF.

This clone was detected only a few times. The J gene is TRBJ2-4, the V gene TRBV10-3, with unresolved D. V lost 6 bases, J lost 6 bases, and 15 bases lay in between. Germline loops: CDR1 ENHRY, CDR2 SYGVKD. The CDR3 extends over 14 amino acids. The CDR3 DNA sequence: TGTGCCATCAGCCTGACCGGATTGGGAAACATTCAGTACTTC. Protein sequence: CAISLTGLGNIQYF.

The V call is TRBV28, the J call TRBJ1-2; D gene uncertain. The CDR3 length is 14 residues. CDR1 and CDR2 (germline): MDHEN, SYDVKM. Trimming left V 7 bases short and J 2 bases short, with 14 bases between. The CDR3: CASISGGRNYGYTF. CDR3 coding DNA: TGTGCCAGCATCTCGGGAGGGAGAAACTATGGCTACACCTTC.

This chain connects TRBV9 to TRBJ2-1; D not certain. This CDR3 spans 15 amino acids. Trimming stripped 4 bases from V and 2 bases from J, with 13 bases between. Germline V gene sequence: CDR1 SGDLS, CDR2 YYNGEE. For the CDR3, the DNA is TGTGCCAGCAGCTTAGGCTTTACCACCTACAATGAGCAGTTCTTC. Protein: CASSLGFTTYNEQFF.

This clone has a handful of counts. The chain is built from TRBV6-8 and TRBJ2-7; tentatively, D is TRBD1 (5 bases). CDR1 is MNHGY and CDR2 is SAAAGT in the germline V gene. With 4 bases removed from V and 2 bases from J, the gap between germline ends came to 12 bases. There are 14 residues in the CDR3. CDR3 in DNA: TGTGCCAGCAGTTCCTGGCAGGGTGCCTACGAGCAGTACTTC. Translation gives CASSSWQGAYEQYF.

This sequence joins TRBV19 and TRBJ2-5; D is uncertain. This CDR3 has 12 residues. Germline assignment: CDR1 LNHDA and CDR2 SQIVND (reference sequence). The V gene lost 4 bases and the J gene lost 4 bases, with 7 bases spanning the gap. CDR3 bases: TGTGCCAGTAGTAGGTTAAGAGAGACCCAGTACTTC. It specifies CASSRLRETQYF.

The chain couples TRBV30 to TRBJ1-3; D unclear. The CDR3 length is 14 residues. CDR1 and CDR2 (germline): GTSNPN, SVGIG (reference sequence). V was clipped by 7 bases and J by 0 bases, with 13 bases between them. CDR3 sequence: CAYGWPNSGNTIYF. As DNA, the CDR3 is TGTGCCTACGGGTGGCCAAACTCTGGAAACACCATATATTTT.

V usage is TRBV30 and J usage is TRBJ2-2; D is unclear. Germline V gives CDR1 GTSNPN, CDR2 SVGIG (reference sequence). Trimming shortened V by 0 bases and J by 2 bases, and 13 bases separated the two germline ends. The CDR3 is made up of 16 amino acids. CDR3 DNA sequence: TGTGCCTGGAGTGTCCCCGAGACACGAAACACCGGGGAGCTGTTTTTT. This sequence encodes CAWSVPETRNTGELFF.

This clone was seen more than once but under ten times. CDR3 amino acids: CASSPGGRDTDTQYF. Written as DNA, the CDR3 is TGTGCCAGCAGCCCGGGTGGCCGTGACACAGATACGCAGTATTTT. The V and J genes are TRBV11-3 and TRBJ2-3; D is uncertain. This CDR3 spans 15 amino acids. Germline loops: CDR1 SGHNT, CDR2 YENEEA. The V end lost 5 bases, the J end lost 2 bases, and 14 bases lay between the germline ends.

This clone is classed as medium-sized. This rearrangement joins TRBV11-3 to TRBJ2-7; possible D gene TRBD2, 6 bases. The CDR3 spans 15 residues. Trimming left V 5 bases short and J 3 bases short, with 17 bases between. CDR1 and CDR2 from the germline V gene are SGHNT and YENEEA. The CDR3 loop is CASSRGTGEGYEQYF. In nucleotides, the CDR3 is TGTGCCAGCAGCCGCGGAACGGGAGAGGGCTACGAGCAGTACTTC.

The V call is TRBV29-1, the J call TRBJ2-7, with a tentative D call TRBD2 (5 bases). The germline V gene has CDR1 SQVTM and CDR2 ANQGSEA. The V end was cut by 2 bases, the J end by 5 bases, with 13 bases between. CDR3 length: 13 residues. Here the CDR3 DNA reads TGCAGCGTTGAAATAACTAGTACGGACGAGCAGTACTTC. Encoded protein: CSVEITSTDEQYF.

Only a few counts were recorded for this clone. The CDR3 loop is CASGLAVADIQYF. The CDR3 DNA reads TGTGCCTCAGGGCTAGCCGTGGCTGACATTCAGTACTTC. J is TRBJ2-4 and V is TRBV6-8, with D perhaps TRBD1 or TRBD2 (5 bases each). Per germline, CDR1 MNHGY and CDR2 SAAAGT. The germline V and J ends were trimmed by 11 bases and 8 bases, with 19 bases remaining between them. The CDR3 extends over 13 amino acids.

This clone was detected a few times. V and J are TRBV6-8 and TRBJ2-3; 9 bases map to TRBD2. CDR1 and CDR2 (germline): MNHGY, SAAAGT. This CDR3 comprises 14 residues. J was trimmed by 2 bases and V by 8 bases; bases with no gene match: 5. In DNA form, the CDR3 reads TGTGCCAGCGGTTTAGCGGGGGCCACAGATACGCAGTATTTT. Protein: CASGLAGATDTQYF.

As concerns this clone: Sequence at one end of the junction differs from germline and may be a read error. The chain couples TRBV10-2 to TRBJ2-1, with D maybe TRBD2 (6 bases). This CDR3 region has 15 residues. Germline assignment: CDR1 WSHSY and CDR2 SAAADI. The CDR3 nucleotides read TGTGCCAGCAGCGTAGGAGGGGCCGTGGACAATGAGCAGTTCTTC. Encoded protein: CASSVGGAVDNEQFF.

This sequence joins TRBV5-1 and TRBJ2-7, with D unresolved. CDR1 is SGHRS, CDR2 YFSETQ, per germline. The CDR3 sequence is 17 residues long. Trimming pared 4 bases from V and 5 bases from J, leaving 25 bases between. DNA for the CDR3: TGCGCCAGCAGCCCGGCCAGTTCTAAGGCCCTTTTGAACGAGCAGTACTTC. This encodes CASSPASSKALLNEQYF.

The chain employs TRBV19 and TRBJ1-2; D gene uncertain. The CDR3 is 15 amino acids. Germline loops: CDR1 LNHDA, CDR2 SQIVND (reference sequence). Deletions cut 6 bases from V and 0 bases from J, with 14 bases between. Here the CDR3 DNA reads TGTGCCAGTAGCTCGAGAGGGTCAGCTAACTATGGCTACACCTTC. Translating gives CASSSRGSANYGYTF.

This clone has a handful of counts. This rearrangement joins TRBV7-7 to TRBJ2-2; no clear D. From germline, CDR1 is SSHAT and CDR2 FNYEAQ (reference sequence). Trimming left V 2 bases short and J 1 base short, with 5 bases between. The CDR3 loop spans 14 amino acids. The CDR3 is CASSLRRNTGELFF. The CDR3 bases are TGTGCCAGCAGCTTACGGAGGAACACCGGGGAGCTGTTTTTT. Filled out from reference TRBV7-7 and TRBJ2-2, the complete variable domain reads GAGVSQSPRYKVTKRGQDVTLRCDPISSHATLYWYQQALGQGPEFLTYFNYEAQPDKSGLPSDRFSAERPEGSISTLTIQRTEQRDSAMYRCASSLRRNTGELFFGEGSRLTVL.

The chain employs TRBV28 and TRBJ1-2; TRBD1 is a possible D gene (5 bases). The CDR3 covers 15 residues. Trimming stripped 3 bases from V and 6 bases from J, with 17 bases between. CDR1 is MDHEN and CDR2 is SYDVKM in the germline V gene. CDR3 sequence: CASSFEQVETHGYTF. The CDR3 nucleotides read TGTGCCAGCAGTTTCGAACAGGTGGAGACCCATGGCTACACCTTC.

This clone was recorded a few times. In DNA form, the CDR3 reads TGTGCCAGCAGCTTTTCGGGGAATCGCTACGAGCAGTACTTC. Protein sequence: CASSFSGNRYEQYF. This chain joins TRBV11-3 and TRBJ2-7; possibly TRBD2 for D (5 bases). V was shortened by 3 bases and J by 3 bases, with 12 bases between the two germline ends. Germline CDR1 SGHNT, CDR2 YENEEA. This CDR3 has 14 residues.

The chain carries TRBV14 and TRBJ1-5; maybe TRBD1 (5 bases). Germline V gene data show CDR1 as SGHDN and CDR2 as FVKESK. The V end lost 6 bases, the J end lost 4 bases, and 10 bases lay between the germline ends. CDR3 length equals 13 residues. CDR3 amino acids: CASSQGLNQPQHF. CDR3 bases: TGTGCCAGCAGTCAGGGCCTAAATCAGCCCCAGCATTTT.

This clone is deemed medium-sized. The V gene is TRBV6-8, the J gene TRBJ2-2; possibly TRBD2 for D (6 bases). The CDR3 consists of 13 residues. The V end lost 5 bases, the J end lost 6 bases, and 10 bases lay between the germline ends. Per the germline V gene, CDR1 is MNHGY and CDR2 is SAAAGT. CDR3 nucleotide sequence: TGTGCCAGCAGTCCGGGAGTGGCCGGGGAGCTGTTTTTT. Its translation is CASSPGVAGELFF.

The rearrangement joins TRBV23-1 to TRBJ1-1; perhaps TRBD1 as D (6 bases). TRBV23-1 falls under the ORF class, with uncertain function. V lost 6 bases and J 4 bases, leaving 12 bases between the germline ends. The CDR3 runs 13 residues. The CDR3 loop reads CASSLGGSTEAFF. The DNA for the CDR3 is TGCGCCAGCAGCTTAGGGGGGAGCACTGAAGCTTTCTTT.

The chain uses TRBV9 and TRBJ1-4, with 9 bases that match TRBD1. The CDR3 is made up of 15 amino acids. V trimming: 4 bases; J trimming: 5 bases; junction bases outside the gene matches: 6. Germline-derived CDR1 and CDR2 are SGDLS and YYNGEE. CDR3 sequence reads: CASSTQGAENEKLFF. CDR3 in DNA: TGTGCCAGCAGCACACAGGGGGCCGAGAATGAAAAACTGTTTTTT.

This clone was found a few times. This chain links TRBV11-3 with TRBJ1-4, with TRBD1 matching 7 bases. This CDR3 region has 15 residues. Trimming took 5 bases from V and 7 from J; bases not matched to a gene: 10. Germline V gene lookup returns CDR1 SGHNT and CDR2 YENEEA. CDR3 sequence: CASSRTEGAREKLFF. CDR3 nucleotide sequence: TGTGCCAGCAGCCGTACAGAGGGGGCCCGTGAAAAACTGTTTTTT.

This clone was seen only a few times. This chain connects TRBV6-8 to TRBJ2-5, with 7 bases identical to TRBD1. V trimming: 8 bases; J trimming: 6 bases; junction bases outside the gene matches: 6. The CDR3 is 12 residues long. Germline values: CDR1 MNHGY, CDR2 SAAAGT. CDR3 DNA: TGTGCCAGCGTAGACAGGGACAAGACCCAGTACTTC. Translating it yields CASVDRDKTQYF.